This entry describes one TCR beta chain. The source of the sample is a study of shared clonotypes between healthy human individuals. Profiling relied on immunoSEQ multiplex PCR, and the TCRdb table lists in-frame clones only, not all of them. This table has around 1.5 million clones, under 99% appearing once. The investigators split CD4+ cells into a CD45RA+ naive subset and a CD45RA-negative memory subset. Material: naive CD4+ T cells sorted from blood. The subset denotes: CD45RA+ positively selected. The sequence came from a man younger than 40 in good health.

The CDR3 DNA is TGTGCCACCAGCAGAGTTCCCCCCGGGGAGCTGTTTTTT. It encodes CATSRVPPGELFF. The J gene is TRBJ2-2, the V gene TRBV15; D is undetermined. Germline CDR1 LNHNV, CDR2 YYDKDF (reference sequence). The germline V and J ends were trimmed by 1 base and 6 bases, with 6 bases remaining between them. This CDR3 region has 13 residues.